The rows below give T cell receptor beta chains drawn from one sample of a study of identical twins. A single record per CDR3 protein comes from TCRdb applying MiXCR to the 5' RACE reads. The sample records approximately 700,000 distinct CDR3 sequences, around 5.7% being singletons. Sequencing used naive T cells sorted from blood. The origin of the receptors is a man aged 18 to 29 in good health. CDR3s include the opening cysteine and the closing phenylalanine or tryptophan. The order of the fields is J gene, V gene, D gene, clone size, CDR3 protein, CDR3 DNA. D genes are given only for firm matches. Clone size is given for some rows only: seen once, a few or many times, or a class if the clone is expanded.

J gene: TRBJ1-1
V gene: TRBV15
D gene: .
clone size: many
CDR3 protein: CATSREAWRLAEAFF
CDR3 DNA: TGTGCCACCAGCAGAGAAGCTTGGAGGCTTGCTGAAGCTTTCTTT

J gene: TRBJ2-5
V gene: TRBV7-9
D gene: TRBD1
clone size: many
CDR3 protein: CASSLVGGAETQYF
CDR3 DNA: TGTGCCAGCAGCTTAGTAGGGGGCGCAGAGACCCAGTACTTC

J gene: TRBJ2-3
V gene: TRBV12-3/TRBV12-4
D gene: TRBD1
clone size: many
CDR3 protein: CASSDRGRTVMGTDTQYF
CDR3 DNA: TGTGCCAGCAGTGACAGGGGGCGCACGGTTATGGGCACAGATACGCAGTATTTT

J gene: TRBJ1-4
V gene: TRBV6-5
D gene: TRBD1
clone size: many
CDR3 protein: CASSYSTGAHEKLFF
CDR3 DNA: TGTGCCAGCAGTTACTCGACAGGGGCGCATGAAAAACTGTTTTTT

J gene: TRBJ2-5
V gene: TRBV27
D gene: TRBD1
clone size: few
CDR3 protein: CASGQGLKETQYF
CDR3 DNA: TGTGCCAGCGGACAGGGATTGAAAGAGACCCAGTACTTC

J gene: TRBJ1-4
V gene: TRBV5-5
D gene: .
clone size: few
CDR3 protein: CASSLGGLLGNEKLFF
CDR3 DNA: TGTGCCAGCAGCCTGGGGGGGCTCTTGGGGAATGAAAAACTGTTTTTT

J gene: TRBJ2-2
V gene: TRBV7-9
D gene: .
clone size: .
CDR3 protein: CASSPVVSLITGELFF
CDR3 DNA: TGTGCCAGCAGCCCCGTTGTTAGTTTGATCACCGGGGAGCTGTTTTTT

J gene: TRBJ2-1
V gene: TRBV14
D gene: .
clone size: .
CDR3 protein: CASSPVREYNEQFF
CDR3 DNA: TGTGCCAGCAGCCCGGTTCGGGAGTACAATGAGCAGTTCTTC

J gene: TRBJ2-2
V gene: TRBV5-6
D gene: .
clone size: many
CDR3 protein: CASSLIGATTGELFF
CDR3 DNA: TGTGCCAGCAGCTTGATCGGGGCTACCACCGGGGAGCTGTTTTTT

J gene: TRBJ2-1
V gene: TRBV28
D gene: TRBD2
clone size: .
CDR3 protein: CASSLFIGLADNEQFF
CDR3 DNA: TGTGCCAGCAGTTTATTTATCGGACTAGCGGACAATGAGCAGTTCTTC

J gene: TRBJ2-3
V gene: TRBV7-8
D gene: TRBD2
clone size: .
CDR3 protein: CASSHGLAGPPEGTDTQYF
CDR3 DNA: TGTGCCAGCAGCCACGGACTAGCGGGACCCCCAGAAGGCACAGATACGCAGTATTTT

J gene: TRBJ2-1
V gene: TRBV5-1
D gene: TRBD1
clone size: many
CDR3 protein: CASSPRTGVNEQFF
CDR3 DNA: TGCGCCAGCAGCCCCCGGACAGGGGTAAATGAGCAGTTCTTC

J gene: TRBJ1-2
V gene: TRBV15
D gene: .
clone size: .
CDR3 protein: CATSRDGLPHGYTF
CDR3 DNA: TGTGCCACCAGCAGAGATGGACTCCCGCACGGCTACACCTTC

J gene: TRBJ2-2
V gene: TRBV5-4
D gene: .
clone size: many
CDR3 protein: CASSPDLETGELFF
CDR3 DNA: TGTGCCAGCAGCCCGGATTTGGAGACCGGGGAGCTGTTTTTT

J gene: TRBJ2-5
V gene: TRBV7-9
D gene: .
clone size: many
CDR3 protein: CASSYLSGGRETQYF
CDR3 DNA: TGTGCCAGCAGCTACCTTAGTGGGGGTCGAGAGACCCAGTACTTC

J gene: TRBJ2-1
V gene: TRBV20-1
D gene: .
clone size: .
CDR3 protein: CSARWLPINEQFF
CDR3 DNA: TGCAGTGCTCGTTGGCTCCCCATCAATGAGCAGTTCTTC

J gene: TRBJ1-6
V gene: TRBV6-1
D gene: TRBD1
clone size: many
CDR3 protein: CASGQQGIGVPLHF
CDR3 DNA: TGTGCCAGCGGTCAACAGGGGATCGGGGTACCCCTCCACTTT

J gene: TRBJ2-1
V gene: TRBV12-3/TRBV12-4
D gene: .
clone size: many
CDR3 protein: CASSRPQSNEQFF
CDR3 DNA: TGTGCCAGCAGTAGACCACAGAGCAATGAGCAGTTCTTC

J gene: TRBJ2-3
V gene: TRBV15
D gene: TRBD1
clone size: many
CDR3 protein: CATSREDRPGDTQYF
CDR3 DNA: TGTGCCACCAGCAGAGAGGACAGGCCGGGGGATACGCAGTATTTT

J gene: TRBJ1-2
V gene: TRBV13
D gene: TRBD1
clone size: few
CDR3 protein: CASSLGGTGDGYTF
CDR3 DNA: TGTGCCAGCAGCTTGGGTGGGACAGGGGACGGCTACACCTTC

J gene: TRBJ2-3
V gene: TRBV6-2/TRBV6-3
D gene: TRBD2
clone size: .
CDR3 protein: CASSYLRTSGTRTDTQYF
CDR3 DNA: TGTGCCAGCAGTTACCTCAGGACTAGCGGGACCCGTACAGATACGCAGTATTTT

J gene: TRBJ2-3
V gene: TRBV28
D gene: .
clone size: .
CDR3 protein: CASSFLQTVSGYSTDTQYF
CDR3 DNA: TGTGCCAGCAGTTTCCTTCAAACCGTTAGCGGTTATAGCACAGATACGCAGTATTTT

J gene: TRBJ2-7
V gene: TRBV6-5
D gene: .
clone size: many
CDR3 protein: CASSSPGSPYEQYF
CDR3 DNA: TGTGCCAGCAGTTCCCCGGGCTCACCCTACGAGCAGTACTTC

J gene: TRBJ2-7
V gene: TRBV15
D gene: .
clone size: .
CDR3 protein: CATSRDSGEQYF
CDR3 DNA: TGTGCCACCAGCAGAGATTCAGGCGAGCAGTACTTC

J gene: TRBJ2-7
V gene: TRBV12-3/TRBV12-4
D gene: .
clone size: many
CDR3 protein: CASSSGLPRILYF
CDR3 DNA: TGTGCCAGCAGTTCCGGACTACCCCGTATTCTGTACTTC

J gene: TRBJ2-7
V gene: TRBV12-3/TRBV12-4
D gene: TRBD2
clone size: few
CDR3 protein: CASGGLAGAYEQYF
CDR3 DNA: TGTGCCAGCGGGGGACTAGCGGGAGCCTACGAGCAGTACTTC

J gene: TRBJ2-1
V gene: TRBV28
D gene: TRBD2
clone size: few
CDR3 protein: CASAPPGGTGYNEQFF
CDR3 DNA: TGTGCCAGCGCACCCCCGGGGGGGACCGGCTACAATGAGCAGTTCTTC

J gene: TRBJ2-4
V gene: TRBV24-1
D gene: TRBD1
clone size: .
CDR3 protein: CAAGTAKEGKNIQYF
CDR3 DNA: TGTGCCGCCGGGACAGCTAAAGAGGGCAAAAACATTCAGTACTTC

J gene: TRBJ2-1
V gene: TRBV6-2/TRBV6-3
D gene: TRBD2
clone size: few
CDR3 protein: CASRGLAINEQFF
CDR3 DNA: TGTGCCAGCAGGGGACTAGCAATCAATGAGCAGTTCTTC

J gene: TRBJ1-3
V gene: TRBV27
D gene: TRBD1
clone size: few
CDR3 protein: CASSLGQAGNTIYF
CDR3 DNA: TGTGCCAGCAGTTTGGGACAGGCTGGAAACACCATATATTTT

J gene: TRBJ2-2
V gene: TRBV12-3/TRBV12-4
D gene: .
clone size: many
CDR3 protein: CASSLIDGTGELFF
CDR3 DNA: TGTGCCAGCAGTTTGATCGACGGCACCGGGGAGCTGTTTTTT

J gene: TRBJ2-1
V gene: TRBV12-3/TRBV12-4
D gene: .
clone size: .
CDR3 protein: CASSLFQGRMYNEQFF
CDR3 DNA: TGTGCCAGCAGTTTATTCCAGGGGCGTATGTACAATGAGCAGTTCTTC

J gene: TRBJ2-1
V gene: TRBV11-2
D gene: TRBD2
clone size: few
CDR3 protein: CASSLVSGLAGGEQFF
CDR3 DNA: TGTGCCAGCAGCTTAGTATCGGGACTAGCGGGAGGTGAGCAGTTCTTC

J gene: TRBJ1-2
V gene: TRBV7-9
D gene: .
clone size: many
CDR3 protein: CASSLTGAKYGYTF
CDR3 DNA: TGTGCCAGCAGCTTAACTGGGGCGAAGTACGGCTACACCTTC

J gene: TRBJ2-3
V gene: TRBV10-1
D gene: .
clone size: few
CDR3 protein: CASSGTLSTDTQYF
CDR3 DNA: TGCGCCAGCAGTGGAACGTTAAGCACAGATACGCAGTATTTT

J gene: TRBJ2-2
V gene: TRBV6-5
D gene: TRBD1
clone size: .
CDR3 protein: CASSYADRGGAGELFF
CDR3 DNA: TGTGCCAGCAGTTACGCGGACAGGGGCGGCGCCGGGGAGCTGTTTTTT

J gene: TRBJ2-1
V gene: TRBV20-1
D gene: TRBD2
clone size: few
CDR3 protein: CSATYNSGRAREQFF
CDR3 DNA: TGCAGTGCTACCTACAATAGCGGGAGGGCCCGCGAGCAGTTCTTC

J gene: TRBJ2-3
V gene: TRBV20-1
D gene: .
clone size: few
CDR3 protein: CSARDPNADTQYF
CDR3 DNA: TGCAGTGCTAGAGACCCGAACGCAGATACGCAGTATTTT

J gene: TRBJ2-1
V gene: TRBV7-9
D gene: .
clone size: .
CDR3 protein: CASSPQWGDNEQFF
CDR3 DNA: TGTGCCAGCAGCCCCCAGTGGGGGGACAATGAGCAGTTCTTC

J gene: TRBJ2-1
V gene: TRBV23-1
D gene: TRBD2
clone size: many
CDR3 protein: CASSQSKLAGVRANEQFF
CDR3 DNA: TGCGCCAGCAGTCAATCGAAATTAGCGGGAGTAAGGGCCAATGAGCAGTTCTTC

J gene: TRBJ2-1
V gene: TRBV29-1
D gene: TRBD1
clone size: many
CDR3 protein: CSVDRTGLYNEQFF
CDR3 DNA: TGCAGCGTTGACCGGACAGGATTATACAATGAGCAGTTCTTC

J gene: TRBJ2-5
V gene: TRBV10-3
D gene: TRBD2
clone size: many
CDR3 protein: CAIKKQGGETQYF
CDR3 DNA: TGTGCCATCAAAAAGCAGGGAGGGGAGACCCAGTACTTC

J gene: TRBJ2-7
V gene: TRBV7-2
D gene: TRBD1
clone size: few
CDR3 protein: CASSARQGLGEQYF
CDR3 DNA: TGTGCCAGCAGCGCTCGACAGGGCCTTGGGGAGCAGTACTTC

J gene: TRBJ2-1
V gene: TRBV19
D gene: TRBD1
clone size: .
CDR3 protein: CATARDREEHEQFF
CDR3 DNA: TGTGCCACCGCCCGGGACAGGGAGGAGCATGAGCAGTTCTTC

J gene: TRBJ1-5
V gene: TRBV4-1
D gene: .
clone size: .
CDR3 protein: CASSQVSGELNQPQHF
CDR3 DNA: TGCGCCAGCAGCCAAGTCTCGGGAGAGCTCAATCAGCCCCAGCATTTT

J gene: TRBJ1-5
V gene: TRBV27
D gene: .
clone size: .
CDR3 protein: CASSSGGRGNQPQHF
CDR3 DNA: TGTGCCAGCAGTTCCGGGGGACGGGGCAATCAGCCCCAGCATTTT

J gene: TRBJ2-3
V gene: TRBV12-3/TRBV12-4
D gene: TRBD2
clone size: many
CDR3 protein: CASSSRAGRTDTQYF
CDR3 DNA: TGTGCCAGCAGTAGCCGAGCGGGGAGGACAGATACGCAGTATTTT

J gene: TRBJ2-1
V gene: TRBV28
D gene: TRBD1
clone size: many
CDR3 protein: CASRNPGQGADEQFF
CDR3 DNA: TGTGCCAGCAGAAACCCGGGACAGGGGGCGGATGAGCAGTTCTTC

J gene: TRBJ1-1
V gene: TRBV6-1
D gene: .
clone size: many
CDR3 protein: CASSAYRVPEAFF
CDR3 DNA: TGTGCCAGCAGTGCCTACAGGGTCCCTGAAGCTTTCTTT

J gene: TRBJ2-2
V gene: TRBV9
D gene: .
clone size: many
CDR3 protein: CASSIASPGELFF
CDR3 DNA: TGTGCCAGCAGCATAGCCTCCCCCGGGGAGCTGTTTTTT

J gene: TRBJ2-7
V gene: TRBV9
D gene: .
clone size: many
CDR3 protein: CASSVVSGGEQYF
CDR3 DNA: TGTGCCAGCAGCGTAGTTTCGGGTGGCGAGCAGTACTTC

J gene: TRBJ2-3
V gene: TRBV7-6
D gene: TRBD2
clone size: few
CDR3 protein: CASSWREGRKDTQYF
CDR3 DNA: TGTGCCAGCAGCTGGCGGGAGGGCCGGAAAGATACGCAGTATTTT

J gene: TRBJ2-1
V gene: TRBV12-3/TRBV12-4
D gene: .
clone size: many
CDR3 protein: CASTLGGPANEQFF
CDR3 DNA: TGTGCCAGCACCCTTGGAGGGCCCGCGAATGAGCAGTTCTTC

J gene: TRBJ2-1
V gene: TRBV11-2
D gene: TRBD2
clone size: .
CDR3 protein: CASSPLVRGRVGNEQFF
CDR3 DNA: TGTGCCAGCAGCCCCCTAGTGCGCGGGAGAGTCGGGAATGAGCAGTTCTTC

J gene: TRBJ2-1
V gene: TRBV15
D gene: TRBD2
clone size: .
CDR3 protein: CATSRSLLLASGYNEQFF
CDR3 DNA: TGTGCCACCAGCAGATCGCTACTTCTGGCTAGCGGATACAATGAGCAGTTCTTC

J gene: TRBJ2-7
V gene: TRBV29-1
D gene: .
clone size: many
CDR3 protein: CSVEPGPRGEQYF
CDR3 DNA: TGCAGCGTTGAACCCGGGCCCCGGGGCGAGCAGTACTTC

J gene: TRBJ2-3
V gene: TRBV5-1
D gene: .
clone size: many
CDR3 protein: CASSFGRKGDTQYF
CDR3 DNA: TGCGCCAGCAGCTTCGGTCGTAAAGGAGATACGCAGTATTTT

J gene: TRBJ2-1
V gene: TRBV3-1
D gene: TRBD1
clone size: .
CDR3 protein: CASTPGQGWGEQFF
CDR3 DNA: TGTGCCAGCACCCCGGGACAGGGGTGGGGTGAGCAGTTCTTC